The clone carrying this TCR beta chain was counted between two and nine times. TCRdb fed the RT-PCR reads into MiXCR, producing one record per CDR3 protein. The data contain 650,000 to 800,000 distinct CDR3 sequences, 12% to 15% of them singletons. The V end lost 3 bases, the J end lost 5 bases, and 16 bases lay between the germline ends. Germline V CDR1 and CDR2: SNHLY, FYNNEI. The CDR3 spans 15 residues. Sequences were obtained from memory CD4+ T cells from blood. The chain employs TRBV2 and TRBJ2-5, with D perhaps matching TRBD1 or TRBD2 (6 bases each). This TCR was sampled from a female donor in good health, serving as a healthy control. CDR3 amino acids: CASSDSGARWETQYF. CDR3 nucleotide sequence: TGTGCCAGCAGTGACTCGGGGGCCAGGTGGGAGACCCAGTACTTC.